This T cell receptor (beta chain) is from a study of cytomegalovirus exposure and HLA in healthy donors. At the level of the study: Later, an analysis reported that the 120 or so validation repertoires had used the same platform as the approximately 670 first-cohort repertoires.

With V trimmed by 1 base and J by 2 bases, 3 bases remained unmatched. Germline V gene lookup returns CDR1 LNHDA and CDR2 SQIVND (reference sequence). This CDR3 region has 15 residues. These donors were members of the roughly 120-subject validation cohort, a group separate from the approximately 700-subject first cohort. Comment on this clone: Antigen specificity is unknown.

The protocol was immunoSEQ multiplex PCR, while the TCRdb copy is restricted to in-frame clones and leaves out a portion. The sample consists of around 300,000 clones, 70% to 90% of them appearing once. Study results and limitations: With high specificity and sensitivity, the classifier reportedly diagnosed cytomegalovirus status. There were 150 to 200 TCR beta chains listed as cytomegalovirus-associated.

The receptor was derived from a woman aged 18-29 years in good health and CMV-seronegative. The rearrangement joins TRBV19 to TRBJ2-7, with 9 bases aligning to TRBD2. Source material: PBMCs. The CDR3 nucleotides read TGTGCCAGTAGTATAGGACTAGCGGCTACCTACGAGCAGTACTTC. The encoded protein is CASSIGLAATYEQYF.